One sample yielded the 15 T cell receptor beta chains listed below, sequenced in a study of early T cells in non-severe SARS-CoV-2 infection. TCRdb re-derived calls from the 5' RACE reads in MiXCR, one entry per CDR3 protein. The sample includes about 72,000 distinct CDR3 sequences, around a tenth seen only once; the top ten take more than 7.5%. Sequences were derived from whole blood, sampled at baseline. The receptors come from an adult who was a healthcare worker with PCR-confirmed SARS-CoV-2 infection or an uninfected control (not recorded which).

This clonotype was seen at least ten times. The chain carries TRBV5-1 and TRBJ1-6; D is unresolved. Germline V gives CDR1 SGHRS, CDR2 YFSETQ. The CDR3 covers 15 residues. Trimming shortened V by 0 bases and J by 4 bases, and 8 bases separated the two germline ends. The CDR3 region has the DNA TGCGCCAGCAGCTTGGGACAAAGGTATAATTCACCCCTCCACTTT. Translated, it gives CASSLGQRYNSPLHF.

This clonotype was counted between two and nine times. The chain combines TRBV21-1 with TRBJ1-3; the DNA was not used to check the table's D call, TRBD1. TRBV21-1 is described as a pseudogene. This CDR3 region has 20 residues. CDR3 DNA: TGTGCCAGCAGCAGGAACCAAAGGGGGGTTCGTGAGTTCTCTGGAAACACCATATATTTT. This codes for CASSRNQRGVREFSGNTIYF.

Concerning this clonotype: A read error may be the cause here, since a much bigger clone is one base away. A read error is likely, as this CDR3 ends without the conserved phenylalanine or tryptophan. The V call is TRBV6-5, the J call TRBJ2-3, with TRBD1 matching over 7 bases. The trim removed 7 bases at V and 3 bases at J, leaving 4 bases unmatched. Germline CDR1 reads MNHEY; CDR2 reads SVGAGI. The CDR3 loop spans 13 amino acids. The CDR3 DNA reads as TGTGCCAGCAAGCAGGGGGTGACAGATACGCAGTATTTG. Translated, it gives CASKQGVTDTQYL.

This clonotype is labeled as medium-sized (0.01 to 0.1%). The chain couples TRBV19 to TRBJ1-2; 8 nucleotides line up with TRBD1. The CDR3 covers 14 residues. V was pared by 5 bases and J by 1 base, with 3 bases of the junction left unmatched. The germline CDR1 and CDR2 sequences are LNHDA and SQIVND (reference sequence). CDR3 DNA sequence: TGTGCCAGTAGTCAGGGACAGGTTAACTATGGCTACACCTTC. Its translation: CASSQGQVNYGYTF. The whole variable domain, filled in from reference TRBV19 and TRBJ1-2, reads DGGITQSPKYLFRKEGQNVTLSCEQNLNHDAMYWYRQDPGQGLRLIYYSQIVNDFQKGDIAEGYSVSREKKESFPLTVTSAQKNPTAFYLCASSQGQVNYGYTFGSGTRLTVV.

The table lists this clonotype with many counts. The chain couples TRBV4-1 to TRBJ1-1; TRBD1 matches 8 bases. Germline V gene sequence: CDR1 MGHRA, CDR2 YSYEKL. The V and J ends lost 1 base and 8 bases, in that order; junction bases with no gene match: 0. The CDR3 is 12 residues long. CDR3 nucleotide sequence: TGCGCCAGCAGCCAAGGGACAGGGGAAGCTTTCTTT. Its translation is CASSQGTGEAFF.

This clonotype was counted between two and nine times. This chain joins TRBV6-2 or TRBV6-3 and TRBJ2-3; the match to TRBD2 covers 8 bases. Losses at the gene ends were 6 bases for V and 4 bases for J; bases not matched to a gene: 6. CDR1 and CDR2 (germline): MNHEY, SVGEGT. The CDR3 length is 14 residues. Here the CDR3 reads CASSPGLVPDTQYF. The CDR3 DNA is TGTGCCAGCAGCCCGGGACTAGTCCCAGATACGCAGTATTTT.

There are a few counts of this clonotype. This chain connects TRBV7-2 to TRBJ2-1; D gene ambiguous. The CDR3 is 10 residues long. Germline V gene lookup returns CDR1 SGHTA and CDR2 FQGNSA. V was trimmed by 8 bases and J by 5 bases, leaving 4 bases between them. The DNA of the CDR3 is TGTGCCAGCGGCGACAATGAGCAGTTCTTC. Translated: CASGDNEQFF.

The rearrangement links TRBV4-1 to TRBJ1-5, with 10 bases identical to TRBD1. The CDR3 runs 16 residues. Looked up from germline, CDR1 is MGHRA and CDR2 is YSYEKL. J gave up 7 bases and V 2 bases, and 8 bases lay outside the gene matches. The CDR3 is CASSQTIPGQGQPQHF. CDR3 DNA: TGCGCCAGCAGCCAAACGATACCGGGACAGGGGCAGCCCCAGCATTTT.

This clonotype has only a few counts. This CDR3 is CASSSGLRLDTQYF. The CDR3 DNA reads TGTGCCAGCAGCTCGGGACTTCGCCTAGATACGCAGTATTTT. The chain uses TRBV13 and TRBJ2-3; TRBD2 might be the D (6 bases). The CDR3 covers 14 residues. Between the trimmed V and J ends, which lost 4 bases and 5 bases, there was a span of 13 bases. Germline values: CDR1 PRHDT, CDR2 FYEKMQ (reference sequence). The full variable domain, its missing parts supplied by reference TRBV13 and TRBJ2-3, is AAGVIQSPRHLIKEKRETATLKCYPIPRHDTVYWYQQGPGQDPQFLISFYEKMQSDKGSIPDRFSAQQFSDYHSELNMSSLELGDSALYFCASSSGLRLDTQYFGPGTRLTVL.

This clonotype was seen repeatedly, ten times or more. The genes are TRBV20-1 and TRBJ2-7; 8 positions match TRBD1. Germline CDR1 reads DFQATT; CDR2 reads SNEGSKA (reference sequence). This CDR3 contains 16 residues. V gave up 2 bases and J gave up 4 bases; unmatched junction bases: 13. The CDR3 loop reads CSARSPLRQGRYEQYF. CDR3 bases: TGCAGTGCTAGATCCCCACTTCGACAGGGGAGATACGAGCAGTACTTC.

This clonotype has at least ten counts. The chain has TRBV5-6 and TRBJ1-3; no reliable D call. The CDR3 contains 15 residues. CDR1 is SGHDT, CDR2 YYEEEE, per germline. With 0 bases removed from V and 0 bases from J, the gap between germline ends came to 7 bases. CDR3 DNA: TGTGCCAGCAGCTTGGGACTGCACTCTGGAAACACCATATATTTT. This encodes CASSLGLHSGNTIYF.

This clonotype was observed at least ten times. V usage is TRBV7-3 and J usage is TRBJ2-5; D gene ambiguous. This CDR3 is built from 16 residues. Trimming took 5 bases from V and 1 from J, leaving 17 bases between them. Germline V lookup: CDR1 SGHTA, CDR2 FQGTGA. CDR3 amino acids: CASSPSPGWGQETQYF. DNA for the CDR3: TGTGCCAGCAGCCCAAGCCCCGGTTGGGGCCAAGAGACCCAGTACTTC.

This clonotype appeared many times. The chain uses TRBV6-5 and TRBJ2-7, with TRBD1 matching 8 bases. V dropped 6 bases and J dropped 6; count of bases not matched to a gene: 16. CDR1 is MNHEY and CDR2 is SVGAGI in the germline V gene. There are 16 residues in the CDR3. The CDR3: CASRRSVSGQAGEQYF. CDR3 nucleotide sequence: TGTGCCAGCAGGCGATCCGTCTCGGGACAGGCGGGCGAGCAGTACTTC.

CDR3 region: CPRDRGNSTDTQYF. For the CDR3, the DNA is TGTCCGCGGGACAGGGGAAACTCCACAGATACGCAGTATTTT. The V call is TRBV6-7, the J call TRBJ2-3; 10 bases align to TRBD1. TRBV6-7 is an ORF for which the function is uncertain. This CDR3 comprises 14 residues.

The chain employs TRBV5-1 and TRBJ2-3, with D maybe TRBD1 (8 bases). Deletions cut 4 bases from V and 1 base from J, with 19 bases between. This CDR3 contains 17 residues. CDR1 is SGHRS, CDR2 YFSETQ, per germline. This CDR3 is CASSLGTGRGGTDTQYF. The CDR3 DNA follows: TGCGCCAGCAGCCTTGGGACAGGCCGGGGGGGCACAGATACGCAGTATTTT.